Below, 32 T cell receptor beta chains from the same sample are listed, as sequenced in a study of shared T cell receptors in the human thymus. Assay used: immunoSEQ multiplex PCR; TCRdb lists only in-frame clones, some missing. The repertoire holds under 850,000 clones, with 70% to 90% as singletons. This sample also belongs to another study, concerning human thymus T cells.

The sequenced sample consisted of thymocytes. These receptor sequences come from a boy younger than two with a congenital heart defect.

The rearrangement uses TRBV28 and TRBJ2-7, with 9 bases fitting TRBD1. The CDR3 runs to 16 residues. With 5 bases clipped from V and 6 bases from J, the junction kept 14 bases outside the gene matches. The germline V gene encodes CDR1 MDHEN and CDR2 SYDVKM. The CDR3, as DNA: TGTGCCAGCAGTCCCCTGGAGACAGGGGGTCCATTCGAGCAGTACTTC. This gives the protein CASSPLETGGPFEQYF. The whole variable domain, remainder taken from reference TRBV28 and TRBJ2-7, is DVKVTQSSRYLVKRTGEKVFLECVQDMDHENMFWYRQDPGLGLRLIYFSYDVKMKEKGDIPEGYSVSREKKERFSLILESASTNQTSMYLCASSPLETGGPFEQYFGPGTRLTVT.

This sequence joins TRBV7-2 and TRBJ2-3; D is undetermined. Germline values: CDR1 SGHTA, CDR2 FQGNSA. Trimming left V 5 bases short and J 2 bases short, with 5 bases between. The CDR3 has 12 amino acids. The CDR3 loop is CASSLLTDTQYF. CDR3 nucleotide sequence: TGTGCCAGCAGCCTCCTCACAGATACGCAGTATTTT.

In DNA form, the CDR3 reads TGTGCCAGCAGCTTAAGGACAGGGAACACTGAAGCTTTCTTT. The encoded protein is CASSLRTGNTEAFF. The rearrangement uses TRBV5-4 and TRBJ1-1; 7 bases fit TRBD1. V gave up 2 bases and J gave up 1 base; unmatched junction bases: 2. Per germline, CDR1 SGHNT and CDR2 YYREEE (reference sequence). This CDR3 comprises 14 residues.

In DNA, the CDR3 is TGTGCCAGCTCACCACCCAAGGAAGAGCGGAGTCCCCCCTCCCCCTACAATGAGCAGTTCTTC. This codes for CASSPPKEERSPPSPYNEQFF. The chain uses TRBV18 and TRBJ2-1; a weak D match, TRBD2 (5 bases). Trimming stripped 0 bases from V and 2 bases from J, with 26 bases between. The CDR3 contains 21 residues. Germline V gene lookup returns CDR1 KGHSH and CDR2 LQKENI.

As regards this clone: Other DNA sequences in the sample encode the same CDR3. V and J are TRBV4-3 and TRBJ2-1; 11 bases map to TRBD2. V lost 1 base to trimming and J lost 2 bases; unmatched junction nucleotides: 4. Germline V gene sequence: CDR1 LGHNA, CDR2 YSLEER. The CDR3 sequence is 17 residues long. CDR3 in amino acids: CASSQVTSGRAYNEQFF. The CDR3 nucleotides are TGCGCCAGCAGCCAAGTCACTAGCGGGAGAGCCTACAATGAGCAGTTCTTC.

This chain connects TRBV6-6 to TRBJ1-2, with a weak D call TRBD1 (5 bases). Deletions cut 2 bases from V and 6 bases from J, with 13 bases between. Germline V gene sequence: CDR1 MNHNY, CDR2 SVGAGI (reference sequence). The CDR3 covers 14 residues. Here the CDR3 reads CASSYAGGSHGYTF. As DNA, the CDR3 is TGTGCCAGCAGTTACGCGGGGGGGAGTCATGGCTACACCTTC.

The chain links TRBV27 to TRBJ1-1, with TRBD1 identical over 7 bases. The germline gives CDR1 MNHEY, CDR2 SMNVEV (reference sequence). The junction had 7 bases not matched to a gene; V was cut back by 1 base and J by 5 bases. This CDR3 contains 15 residues. Here the CDR3 reads CASSLYVQGVTEAFF. CDR3 nucleotide sequence: TGTGCCAGCAGTTTATATGTTCAGGGGGTTACTGAAGCTTTCTTT.

The chain recombines TRBV15 with TRBJ2-7; 10 bases align to TRBD2. The germline V gene has CDR1 LNHNV and CDR2 YYDKDF (reference sequence). This CDR3 region has 17 residues. The junction had 8 bases not matched to a gene; V was cut back by 0 bases and J by 3 bases. The CDR3 bases are TGTGCCACCAGCAGAGATCTACCAGCGGGAGGGGTCTACGAGCAGTACTTC. It is translated as CATSRDLPAGGVYEQYF.

The chain uses TRBV14 and TRBJ2-6, with 8 positions matching TRBD2. The CDR3 extends over 16 amino acids. Germline CDR1 reads SGHDN; CDR2 reads FVKESK. After removal of 4 bases from V and 1 base from J, the junction contained 3 bases not matched to a gene. The CDR3 loop is CASSPRGASGANVLTF. The DNA for the CDR3 is TGTGCCAGCAGCCCGCGGGGGGCGTCTGGGGCCAACGTCCTGACTTTC.

This chain joins TRBV29-1 and TRBJ2-7; 12 bases agree with TRBD1. Per germline, CDR1 SQVTM and CDR2 ANQGSEA. This CDR3 is built from 14 residues. Germline trimming cut 2 bases from V and 6 bases from J; bases unmatched to any gene: 5. CDR3 in DNA: TGCAGCGTTGAATCCTGGGACAGGGGGCGCGAGCAGTACTTC. Protein sequence: CSVESWDRGREQYF.

This clone was detected a few times. The V and J genes are TRBV6-5 and TRBJ2-7, with unresolved D. This CDR3 spans 15 amino acids. The germline CDR1 and CDR2 sequences are MNHEY and SVGAGI. Trimming shortened V by 0 bases and J by 3 bases, and 12 bases separated the two germline ends. In DNA form, the CDR3 reads TGTGCCAGCAGTTACTCGCGTCCTCGACTCTACGAGCAGTACTTC. This sequence encodes CASSYSRPRLYEQYF.

This chain joins TRBV4-3 and TRBJ2-1, with 10 bases aligning to TRBD2. Trimming removed 1 base from V and 7 bases from J; junction bases left unmatched: 7. The germline CDR1 and CDR2 sequences are LGHNA and YSLEER. This CDR3 has 16 amino acids. As DNA, the CDR3 is TGCGCCAGCAGCCAAGCGGCAGCGGGAGGGGGTAATGAGCAGTTCTTC. It codes for CASSQAAAGGGNEQFF.

The V gene is TRBV6-4, the J gene TRBJ2-5; D perhaps matches TRBD2 (5 bases). The CDR3 covers 13 residues. CDR1 and CDR2 from the germline V gene are MRHNA and SNTAGT. V lost 4 bases, J lost 1 base, and 7 bases lay in between. The CDR3 loop reads CASSGGPQETQYF. The CDR3, as DNA: TGTGCCAGCAGTGGCGGGCCCCAAGAGACCCAGTACTTC.

The chain employs TRBV5-8 and TRBJ1-5; no clear D gene. Trimming stripped 1 base from V and 7 bases from J, with 12 bases between. This CDR3 spans 14 amino acids. In germline, CDR1 is SGHTS, CDR2 YDEGEE. CDR3: CASSLRRHGQPQHF. DNA of the CDR3: TGTGCCAGCAGCTTGCGCCGTCACGGGCAGCCCCAGCATTTT. The variable domain in full, completed from reference TRBV5-8 and TRBJ1-5, reads EAGVTQSPTHLIKTRGQQATLRCSPISGHTSVYWYQQALGLGLQFLLWYDEGEERNRGNFPPRFSGRQFPNYSSELNVNALELEDSALYLCASSLRRHGQPQHFGDGTRLSIL.

The chain carries TRBV7-2 and TRBJ2-4; a possible D gene is TRBD1 (5 bases). V lost 7 bases and J lost 3, with 25 bases in between. CDR1 is SGHTA, CDR2 FQGNSA, per germline. This CDR3 spans 18 amino acids. CDR3 bases: TGTGCCAGCACCCAAGGGGAAATTCAGGAAAAAGGCAAAAACATTCAGTACTTC. As protein: CASTQGEIQEKGKNIQYF.

The chain combines TRBV19 with TRBJ1-5, with D tentatively TRBD1 (5 bases). V was clipped by 0 bases and J by 2 bases, with 8 bases between them. The CDR3 has 15 residues. Germline values: CDR1 LNHDA, CDR2 SQIVND (reference sequence). The CDR3 is CASSIEGEGNQPQHF. As DNA, the CDR3 is TGTGCCAGTAGTATAGAAGGGGAGGGCAATCAGCCCCAGCATTTT. Together with reference TRBV19 and TRBJ1-5, the CDR3 gives the full variable domain: DGGITQSPKYLFRKEGQNVTLSCEQNLNHDAMYWYRQDPGQGLRLIYYSQIVNDFQKGDIAEGYSVSREKKESFPLTVTSAQKNPTAFYLCASSIEGEGNQPQHFGDGTRLSIL.

This clone was counted only a few times. V usage is TRBV28 and J usage is TRBJ2-7; unclear D gene. Germline-derived CDR1 and CDR2 are MDHEN and SYDVKM. The CDR3 spans 17 residues. Trimming took off 3 bases at V and 1 base at J, with 19 bases between the two ends. CDR3 sequence reads: CASSLESARPGSYEQYF. The CDR3 bases are TGTGCCAGCAGTTTGGAAAGCGCCCGCCCCGGATCCTACGAGCAGTACTTC.

The V and J genes are TRBV12-5 and TRBJ2-5, with TRBD2 as a possible D gene (6 bases). Germline CDR1 and CDR2: LGHNT and FRNRAP. The CDR3 is 16 amino acids. Between the trimmed V and J ends, which lost 3 bases and 5 bases, there was a span of 19 bases. CDR3 sequence: CASGLGWGESRETQYF. The CDR3 coding sequence is TGTGCTAGTGGTTTAGGGTGGGGGGAATCGAGGGAGACCCAGTACTTC.

The genes are TRBV5-4 and TRBJ2-7, with TRBD2 matching 8 bases. This CDR3 has 13 amino acids. CDR1 and CDR2 (germline): SGHNT, YYREEE (reference sequence). The V segment lost 4 bases and the J segment 6 bases; nucleotides outside the gene matches: 6. CDR3: CASSAGLGGEQYF. In DNA form, the CDR3 reads TGTGCCAGCAGCGCGGGACTAGGGGGCGAGCAGTACTTC.

J is TRBJ2-5 and V is TRBV14; no clear D gene. Trimming left V 2 bases short and J 2 bases short, with 9 bases between. Looked up from germline, CDR1 is SGHDN and CDR2 is FVKESK. The CDR3 is 14 amino acids. CDR3 coding DNA: TGTGCCAGCAGCCAAAGCAACCCTCAAGAGACCCAGTACTTC. Encoded protein: CASSQSNPQETQYF.

The table lists this clone with a few counts. The chain couples TRBV7-8 to TRBJ2-2, with a tentative D call TRBD1 (5 bases). Trimming left V 3 bases short and J 2 bases short, with 10 bases between. The germline gives CDR1 SGHVS, CDR2 FQNEAQ. The CDR3 consists of 15 residues. CDR3 sequence reads: CASSFFRVNTGELFF. CDR3 DNA sequence: TGTGCCAGCAGCTTTTTCAGGGTCAACACCGGGGAGCTGTTTTTT.

The chain links TRBV19 to TRBJ2-7; 8 positions agree with TRBD2. Germline V gene data show CDR1 as LNHDA and CDR2 as SQIVND (reference sequence). The length of the CDR3 is 15 residues. Trimming at V came to 0 bases and at J to 2 bases, leaving 3 bases not matched to a gene. The CDR3 DNA follows: TGTGCCAGTAGTATAGACGGGAGGGGGACCTACGAGCAGTACTTC. Its translation: CASSIDGRGTYEQYF.

J is TRBJ2-1 and V is TRBV5-6, with a weak D call TRBD1 (6 bases). The CDR3 is 11 amino acids. Germline CDR1 reads SGHDT; CDR2 reads YYEEEE. Trimming stripped 5 bases from V and 12 bases from J, with 12 bases between. The CDR3 DNA reads as TGTGCCAGCAGTCAGGGGTTTAGGCAGTTCTTC. Protein: CASSQGFRQFF.

The chain carries TRBV2 and TRBJ2-7, with D perhaps matching TRBD1 (5 bases). CDR1 is SNHLY, CDR2 FYNNEI, per germline. The CDR3 sequence is 13 residues long. Trimming stripped 6 bases from V and 2 bases from J, with 11 bases between. CDR3 protein: CASRDMDPYEQYF. CDR3 DNA sequence: TGTGCCAGCAGGGACATGGACCCCTACGAGCAGTACTTC.

V is TRBV4-3 and J is TRBJ1-2; D is unresolved. In germline, CDR1 is LGHNA, CDR2 YSLEER. CDR3 length equals 13 residues. With 4 bases removed from V and 6 bases from J, the gap between germline ends came to 12 bases. CDR3 amino acids: CASSLPDGDGYTF. The CDR3 nucleotides are TGCGCCAGCAGCCTTCCTGACGGAGATGGCTACACCTTC.

The chain combines TRBV25-1 with TRBJ2-1; 12 bases line up with TRBD2. V dropped 4 bases and J dropped 8; count of bases not matched to a gene: 3. Germline V gives CDR1 MGHDK, CDR2 SYGVNS. This CDR3 is built from 14 residues. In nucleotides, the CDR3 is TGTGCCAGCAGTGTCCTAGCGGGAGGGGATGAGCAGTTCTTC. Translated: CASSVLAGGDEQFF.

This chain connects TRBV7-2 to TRBJ2-7; 7 bases are a match to TRBD2. V dropped 1 base and J dropped 7; count of bases not matched to a gene: 7. There are 14 residues in the CDR3. Per the germline V gene, CDR1 is SGHTA and CDR2 is FQGNSA. CDR3 nucleotide sequence: TGTGCCAGCAGCTTAGGACTAGCCTTGGAAGAGCAGTACTTC. Encoded protein: CASSLGLALEEQYF.

The chain combines TRBV2 with TRBJ2-7; 7 bases match TRBD1. Germline trimming cut 1 base from V and 3 bases from J; bases unmatched to any gene: 0. Germline values: CDR1 SNHLY, CDR2 FYNNEI. This CDR3 contains 13 residues. The chain's CDR3 is CASSEGDSYEQYF. CDR3 nucleotides: TGTGCCAGCAGTGAAGGGGACAGCTACGAGCAGTACTTC.

The V and J genes are TRBV30 and TRBJ1-1; 8 nucleotides line up with TRBD1. The germline V gene has CDR1 GTSNPN and CDR2 SVGIG (reference sequence). Losses at the gene ends were 5 bases for V and 0 bases for J; bases not matched to a gene: 8. CDR3 size: 15 residues. DNA of the CDR3: TGTGCCTGGCTCTTCCCCAGGGGGCTGAACACTGAAGCTTTCTTT. It is translated as CAWLFPRGLNTEAFF.

The rearrangement links TRBV18 to TRBJ2-7; 13 positions match TRBD2. Germline CDR1 and CDR2: KGHSH and LQKENI. The V segment lost 8 bases and the J segment 0 bases; nucleotides outside the gene matches: 4. The CDR3 is made up of 15 amino acids. The CDR3 nucleotides are TGTGCCAGCAACGGACTAGCGGGGGACTCCTACGAGCAGTACTTC. Its protein product is CASNGLAGDSYEQYF.

This chain uses TRBV11-3 with TRBJ1-1, with 9 bases identical to TRBD1. This CDR3 is 14 amino acids long. Germline V gene lookup returns CDR1 SGHNT and CDR2 YENEEA. J was trimmed by 7 bases and V by 4 bases; bases with no gene match: 7. The CDR3 sequence: CASSSADRGGEAFF. The CDR3 DNA reads as TGTGCCAGCAGCTCAGCGGACAGGGGCGGTGAAGCTTTCTTT.

The CDR3 spells CASSEPLEDSGTRKDTQYF. For the CDR3, the DNA is TGCGCCAGCAGTGAGCCATTAGAGGATTCCGGGACTAGAAAAGATACGCAGTATTTT. The chain uses TRBV10-2 and TRBJ2-3; 8 nucleotides line up with TRBD2. Germline values: CDR1 WSHSY, CDR2 SAAADI. The CDR3 extends over 19 amino acids. V dropped 2 bases and J dropped 5; count of bases not matched to a gene: 18.